What follows are 12 T cell receptor beta chains derived from one specimen sequenced in a study of CD8+ T cells in alopecia areata. Treatment given: oral pan-JAK inhibitor, 5-10 mg twice daily. RNA extraction was followed by reverse transcription into cDNA, which acted as the sequencing template. Clones were sequenced by immunoSEQ multiplex PCR, and TCRdb holds only the in-frame ones, with some missing. The table lists 90,000 to 150,000 clones, around 56% of them singletons. The sample consisted of CD4+ T cells sorted from blood, taken at week 4, from a patient treated with tofacitinib. The origin of the receptors is a human donor with alopecia areata.

This clone was observed a single time. The genes are TRBV6-1 and TRBJ2-1, with D tentatively TRBD1 or TRBD2 (5 bases each). Germline V CDR1 and CDR2: MNHNS, SASEGT. V lost 4 bases, J lost 6 bases, and 16 bases lay in between. The CDR3 runs 15 residues. The CDR3 here is CASSGGPFGGNEQFF. For the CDR3, the DNA is TGTGCCAGCAGTGGAGGCCCTTTTGGGGGCAATGAGCAGTTCTTC.

This clone was found a few times. V usage is TRBV30 and J usage is TRBJ1-2; 12 bases agree with TRBD1. The CDR3 has 17 amino acids. Germline V gene sequence: CDR1 GTSNPN, CDR2 SVGIG (reference sequence). Trimming cost V 4 bases and J 2 bases; bases outside gene matches: 11. CDR3 nucleotide sequence: TGTGCCTGGATCACCTCCGGGACAGGGGGCTCCAACTATGGCTACACCTTC. Residues: CAWITSGTGGSNYGYTF.

J is TRBJ2-2 and V is TRBV30; unclear D gene. Trimming cost V 3 bases and J 0 bases, with 11 bases left between them. Looked up from germline, CDR1 is GTSNPN and CDR2 is SVGIG (reference sequence). CDR3 size: 15 residues. CDR3 in amino acids: CAWRKLDANTGELFF. The DNA of the CDR3 is TGTGCCTGGAGGAAACTTGACGCGAACACCGGGGAGCTGTTTTTT. The full variable domain, in which reference TRBV30 and TRBJ2-2 provide the parts outside the CDR3, is SQTIHQWPATLVQPVGSPLSLECTVEGTSNPNLYWYRQAAGRGLQLLFYSVGIGQISSEVPQNLSASRPQDRQFILSSKKLLLSDSGFYLCAWRKLDANTGELFFGEGSRLTVL.

V gene TRBV23-1 combines with J gene TRBJ2-2; D ambiguous. TRBV23-1 is an open reading frame whose function is uncertain. The CDR3 has 14 amino acids. V was cut by 6 bases and J by 7 bases, with 15 bases left in between. CDR3 residues: CASSRRLTNGELFF. CDR3 coding DNA: TGCGCCAGCAGCCGACGGCTGACGAACGGGGAGCTGTTTTTT.

The chain joins TRBV30 to TRBJ2-4; TRBD1 agrees at 7 bases. This CDR3 has 15 amino acids. V dropped 1 base and J dropped 1; count of bases not matched to a gene: 4. From germline, CDR1 is GTSNPN and CDR2 SVGIG (reference sequence). The CDR3 reads CAWSAKGAAKNIQYF. In DNA form, the CDR3 reads TGTGCCTGGAGTGCTAAGGGGGCTGCCAAAAACATTCAGTACTTC.

This clone occurred a few times. The chain couples TRBV29-1 to TRBJ1-5; the D is unclear. The CDR3 has 13 amino acids. The V end was cut by 5 bases, the J end by 7 bases, with 15 bases between. Germline V CDR1 and CDR2: SQVTM, ANQGSEA. The CDR3 sequence is CSVLGNSGQPQHF. The CDR3 DNA sequence: TGCAGCGTTTTGGGAAACAGTGGCCAGCCCCAGCATTTT.

A single count supports this clone. The rearrangement joins TRBV6-1 to TRBJ2-1; TRBD1 matches at 7 bases. Germline CDR1 MNHNS, CDR2 SASEGT. This CDR3 comprises 14 residues. V was pared by 3 bases and J by 9 bases, with 8 bases of the junction left unmatched. CDR3 sequence reads: CASSDRTGVSEQFF. CDR3 DNA sequence: TGTGCCAGCAGTGATAGAACAGGGGTCAGTGAGCAGTTCTTC.

The chain uses TRBV29-1 and TRBJ1-5; 7 nucleotides match TRBD1. CDR1 is SQVTM, CDR2 ANQGSEA, per germline. The CDR3 contains 13 residues. With 5 bases clipped from V and 5 bases from J, the junction kept 6 bases outside the gene matches. CDR3 loop: CSVTSGGHQPQHF. The CDR3 nucleotides read TGCAGCGTTACTTCAGGGGGTCATCAGCCCCAGCATTTT.

V and J are TRBV30 and TRBJ1-6; D not resolved. The CDR3 runs to 15 residues. V was cut by 0 bases and J by 3 bases, with 9 bases left in between. CDR1 GTSNPN and CDR2 SVGIG come from the germline V gene (reference sequence). Written as DNA, the CDR3 is TGTGCCTGGAGTGTACATAGGATCTATAATTCACCCCTCCACTTT. This codes for CAWSVHRIYNSPLHF.

The CDR3 DNA reads TGTGCCTGGACATTCGGCTCCTACAATGAGCAGTTCTTC. It translates to CAWTFGSYNEQFF. The J gene is TRBJ2-1, the V gene TRBV30; D not certain. CDR1 GTSNPN and CDR2 SVGIG come from the germline V gene (reference sequence). Trimming shortened V by 4 bases and J by 0 bases, and 7 bases separated the two germline ends. The CDR3 sequence is 13 residues long.

The rearrangement links TRBV4-1 to TRBJ2-1; D is ambiguous. V was clipped by 0 bases and J by 1 base, with 10 bases between them. Germline lookup yields CDR1 MGHRA and CDR2 YSYEKL. This CDR3 contains 16 residues. CDR3 coding DNA: TGCGCCAGCAGCCAAGAAACAGCCCGATCCTACAATGAGCAGTTCTTC. Its translation is CASSQETARSYNEQFF.

V and J are TRBV19 and TRBJ1-1, with D possibly being TRBD1 (6 bases). The V gene's germline CDR1 is LNHDA and CDR2 SQIVND (reference sequence). V was pared by 5 bases and J by 10 bases, with 17 bases between. CDR3 length: 13 amino acids. The CDR3 sequence is CASSPTGGRPAFF. Here the CDR3 DNA reads TGTGCCAGTAGTCCCACCGGGGGCAGGCCAGCTTTCTTT.